This TCR beta chain was documented in a study of CD4 T cells in relation to SARS-CoV-2 and coronaviruses. Sequenced by immunoSEQ multiplex PCR; TCRdb stores in-frame clones only, minus some. The profile covers approximately 27,000 clones, with roughly 71% appearing a single time and over 10% taken by the ten largest. Note on this clone: Its cognate antigen is unknown.

Before the COVID-19 pandemic, during about 2011-2019, CD4+ T cells were taken from unexposed donors. The cells were cultured for under twelve days before CD4+ T cells were isolated. Cells permitting, SARS-CoV-2 S/N and four cold-coronavirus spikes were tested on unexposed-donor CD4+ T cells. The CDR3 length is 16 residues. Germline V gives CDR1 SGHTA, CDR2 FQGNSA. V was clipped by 5 bases and J by 8 bases; unmatched bases: 11. The sequence came from a human donor in good health. The chain combines TRBV7-2 with TRBJ2-1; TRBD2 agrees at 11 bases. Sample: CD4+ T cells from PBMCs, cultured in vitro. CDR3 protein: CASSAGTSGAVDEQFF. The CDR3 nucleotides are TGTGCCAGCAGCGCCGGGACTAGCGGAGCGGTGGATGAGCAGTTCTTC. Full variable domain (rest looked up from reference TRBV7-2 and TRBJ2-1): GAGVSQSPSNKVTEKGKDVELRCDPISGHTALYWYRQSLGQGLEFLIYFQGNSAPDKSGLPSDRFSAERTGGSVSTLTIQRTQQEDSAVYLCASSAGTSGAVDEQFFGPGTRLTVL.